This is a list of T cell receptor beta chains from one sample in a study of T cell responses to AZD1222 COVID-19 vaccine. The assay was immunoSEQ multiplex PCR, and TCRdb's table has in-frame clones only and misses some. The repertoire consists of 200,000 or so clones, with approximately 94% occurring once and the leading ten covering roughly a tenth. The sample consisted of peripheral blood, taken on day 0 of AZD1222 vaccination. Source of these receptors: an adult in good health. Both conserved end residues are part of each CDR3. The order of the fields is clone size, D gene, J gene, V gene, CDR3 protein, CDR3 DNA. D genes are given only for firm matches. The size entry is marked missing in some rows and otherwise reads once, few, many or a size class.

NA | NA | TRBJ1-6 | TRBV6-5 | CASSQAGATAAPLHF | TGTGCCAGCAGCCAAGCCGGGGCCACCGCGGCTCCCCTCCACTTT
NA | NA | TRBJ2-7 | TRBV30 | CAWSVEQAGGQYF | TGTGCCTGGAGTGTTGAGCAGGCAGGAGGGCAGTACTTC
once | TRBD1 | TRBJ1-2 | TRBV28 | CASSLSGGQGLVGYTF | TGTGCCAGCAGTTTATCTGGGGGACAGGGGTTGGTTGGCTACACCTTC
once | NA | TRBJ2-1 | TRBV2 | CASRRGQGEQFF | TGTGCCAGCAGGCGGGGGCAGGGTGAGCAGTTCTTC
NA | NA | TRBJ2-7 | TRBV19 | CASSMAGTASYEQYF | TGTGCCAGTAGTATGGCCGGGACGGCCTCCTACGAGCAGTACTTC
once | NA | TRBJ1-4 | TRBV19 | CASALEEKLFF | TGTGCCAGTGCCCTAGAGGAAAAACTGTTTTTT
NA | TRBD1 | TRBJ1-4 | TRBV7-9 | CASSAQGALVEKLFF | TGTGCCAGCAGCGCACAGGGGGCGCTCGTTGAAAAACTGTTTTTT
NA | NA | TRBJ1-1 | TRBV18 | CASSPLGRGQQMNTEAFF | TGTGCCAGCTCACCACTAGGTCGCGGTCAGCAGATGAACACTGAAGCTTTCTTT
NA | TRBD2 | TRBJ2-1 | TRBV27 | CASSSPTSGRAYEQFF | TGTGCCAGCAGTTCCCCGACTAGCGGGAGGGCTTATGAGCAGTTCTTC
NA | NA | TRBJ2-3 | TRBV5-1 | CASSIRTVGTDTQYF | TGCGCCAGCAGCATACGGACGGTTGGCACAGATACGCAGTATTTT
NA | NA | TRBJ1-2 | TRBV3-1/TRBV3-2 | CASSPWSDTNYGYTF | TGTGCCAGCAGCCCATGGTCCGATACTAACTATGGCTACACCTTC
NA | NA | TRBJ1-5 | TRBV20-1 | CSASRTSGQLDINQPQHF | TGCAGTGCTAGTCGGACTTCAGGGCAGCTTGATATCAATCAGCCCCAGCATTTT
few | TRBD2 | TRBJ2-1 | TRBV28 | CASSVAGDHEQFF | TGTGCCAGCAGTGTAGCGGGAGACCATGAGCAGTTCTTC
NA | NA | TRBJ1-4 | TRBV11-2 | CASSQEAGGRGTTNEKLFF | TGTGCCAGCAGCCAAGAGGCTGGGGGCCGCGGAACAACTAATGAAAAACTGTTTTTT
NA | TRBD1 | TRBJ2-1 | TRBV5-1 | CASSLGQGGNEQFF | TGCGCCAGCAGCTTAGGACAGGGCGGGAATGAGCAGTTCTTC
NA | NA | TRBJ1-6 | TRBV19 | CASSSTWTGSSYNSPLHF | TGTGCCAGTAGCTCAACATGGACTGGGAGCTCCTATAATTCACCCCTCCACTTT
NA | TRBD2 | TRBJ2-3 | TRBV18 | CASSREAGAGTDTQYF | TGTGCCAGCTCAAGAGAAGCGGGAGCTGGCACAGATACGCAGTATTTT
NA | TRBD1 | TRBJ1-6 | TRBV27 | CASTGRQGGSPLHF | TGTGCCAGCACAGGTAGACAGGGCGGTTCACCCCTCCACTTT
NA | NA | TRBJ1-6 | TRBV5-1 | CASSPAGTHNSPLHF | TGCGCCAGCAGCCCCGCCGGGACCCATAATTCACCCCTCCACTTT
NA | TRBD1 | TRBJ1-1 | TRBV11-2 | CASSFWPGTGDTEAFF | TGTGCCAGCAGCTTTTGGCCGGGGACAGGGGACACTGAAGCTTTCTTT
few | NA | TRBJ1-5 | TRBV9 | CASSPSFGIDQPQHF | TGTGCCAGCAGCCCCAGCTTCGGAATCGATCAGCCCCAGCATTTT
NA | NA | TRBJ2-1 | TRBV10-2 | CASSGTESSYNEQFF | TGCGCCAGCAGCGGTACGGAGAGCTCCTACAATGAGCAGTTCTTC
NA | NA | TRBJ1-5 | TRBV19 | CASKSIDRPLQPQHF | TGTGCCAGTAAATCAATCGACAGACCTCTCCAGCCCCAGCATTTT
NA | NA | TRBJ1-1 | TRBV6-5 | CASRGVRAEAFF | TGTGCCAGCAGGGGGGTGAGGGCGGAAGCTTTCTTT
NA | NA | TRBJ2-7 | TRBV27 | CASSTSYEQYF | TGTGCCAGCAGTACGTCCTACGAGCAGTACTTC
NA | TRBD2 | TRBJ2-3 | TRBV10-2 | CASTGLAASTDTQYF | TGCGCCAGCACCGGACTAGCGGCTAGCACAGATACGCAGTATTTT
NA | NA | TRBJ2-2 | TRBV19 | CASSMWASTGELFF | TGTGCCAGTAGTATGTGGGCAAGCACCGGGGAGCTGTTTTTT
few | TRBD2 | TRBJ2-3 | TRBV6-4 | CASSRAGEGDTQYF | TGTGCCAGCAGCCGAGCGGGAGAGGGGGATACGCAGTATTTT
NA | TRBD2 | TRBJ2-5 | TRBV11-2 | CASSYTGGGQETQYF | TGTGCCAGCAGTTATACGGGGGGAGGTCAAGAGACCCAGTACTTC
NA | TRBD2 | TRBJ2-7 | TRBV5-1 | CASSLGTSGTREQYF | TGCGCCAGCAGCTTGGGGACTAGCGGGACGAGGGAGCAGTACTTC
NA | TRBD1 | TRBJ1-4 | TRBV15 | CATSKTTGGYNEKLFF | TGTGCCACCAGCAAAACAACAGGGGGCTATAATGAAAAACTGTTTTTT